This T cell receptor (beta chain) was retrieved from a study of T-cell reconstitution after alpha-beta-depleted transplantation in children listed by TCRdb under 2016. For the wider study: T-cell immune reconstitution after TCRalphabeta/CD19-depleted allogeneic hematopoietic cell transplantation in children was quantitatively tracked in the study by means of TCR repertoire profiling.

Concerning this clonotype: Its antigen is currently not known. Base qualities are not provided; no much larger clone lies one nucleotide away.

Libraries were prepared through PCR. The sample was run on an Illumina HiSeq 2500. TCR libraries were prepared with molecular barcoding, using unique molecular identifiers to normalize TCRbeta repertoire quantification. TCRdb handled the public reads itself, with Q25 trimming in fastp and clone calling in MiXCR, and kept productive beta chains. One record per CDR3 amino acid sequence lists the most common genes and DNA. The sample table lists 700,000 to 950,000 distinct CDR3 sequences, about 15% of them with a count of one. Approximately 5% of the sample goes to the ten largest clones. Cut back by 5 bases and 6 bases, the V and J ends lie 11 bases apart. The CDR3 runs 12 residues from the cysteine to the phenylalanine. Of all the DNA, just the CDR3 is kept, 36 bases in frame from base 1. This specimen's treatment or condition label, per the study, means: allogeneic hematopoietic cell transplantation with graft depleted of TCRalphabeta T cells and CD19 B cells. Transplant recipients were children who received TCRalphabeta/CD19-depleted allogeneic hematopoietic cell grafts.

Beyond this particular receptor, the publication reports: Apparently early alphabetaT-cell count recovery about two months after transplant reportedly relied on only several hundred rapidly expanded clones derived from non-depleted graft cells. Over subsequent months, a decline in hyperexpanded clone frequencies was noted, and after one year, T-cell counts and TCRbeta diversity were mostly ascribed to newly produced T cells. In some patients, the high TCRbeta diversity seen at day 60 was put down to recipient T cells and intrathymic progenitors that had survived conditioning.

The sequence derives from a male patient between 5 and 17 years old who had a stem cell transplant for acute lymphoblastic leukemia, so the T cells may come from the graft donor. Sequenced material: PBMCs, mostly from graft donor cells, taken 360 days after TCRalphabeta/CD19-depleted stem cell transplant. The chain is assembled from TRBV12-3 or TRBV12-4 and TRBJ2-7; no D gene can be assigned with confidence. This receptor has the CDR3 CASSPYIAEQYF. The nucleotides read TGTGCCAGCAGTCCCTATATCGCCGAGCAGTACTTC.